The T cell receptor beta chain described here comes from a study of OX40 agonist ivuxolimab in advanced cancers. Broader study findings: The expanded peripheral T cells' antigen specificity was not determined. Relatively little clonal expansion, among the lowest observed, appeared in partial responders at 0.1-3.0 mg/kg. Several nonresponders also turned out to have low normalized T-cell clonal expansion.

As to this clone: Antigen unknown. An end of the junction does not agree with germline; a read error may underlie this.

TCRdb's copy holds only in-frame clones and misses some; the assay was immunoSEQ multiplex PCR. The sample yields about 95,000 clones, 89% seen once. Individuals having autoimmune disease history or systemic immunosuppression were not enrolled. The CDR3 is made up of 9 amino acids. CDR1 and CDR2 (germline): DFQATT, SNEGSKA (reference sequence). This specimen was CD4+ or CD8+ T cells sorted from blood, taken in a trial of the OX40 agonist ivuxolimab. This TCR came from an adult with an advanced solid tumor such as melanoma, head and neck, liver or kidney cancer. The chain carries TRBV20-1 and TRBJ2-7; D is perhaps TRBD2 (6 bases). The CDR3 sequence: CSASPGLIF. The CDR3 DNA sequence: TGCAGTGCTAGCCCCGGACTAATCTTC.